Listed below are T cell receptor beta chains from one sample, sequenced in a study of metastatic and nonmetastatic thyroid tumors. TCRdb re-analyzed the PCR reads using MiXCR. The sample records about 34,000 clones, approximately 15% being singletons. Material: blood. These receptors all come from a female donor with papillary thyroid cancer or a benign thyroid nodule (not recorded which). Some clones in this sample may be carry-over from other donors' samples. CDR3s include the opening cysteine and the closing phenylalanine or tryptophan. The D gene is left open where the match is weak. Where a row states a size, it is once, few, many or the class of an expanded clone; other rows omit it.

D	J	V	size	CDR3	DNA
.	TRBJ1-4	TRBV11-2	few	CVSSTRQAANEKLFF	TGTGTCAGCAGTACCCGACAGGCCGCTAATGAAAAACTGTTTTTT
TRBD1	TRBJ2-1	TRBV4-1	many	CASSQEAPQGADNEQFF	TGCGCCAGCAGCCAAGAAGCCCCCCAGGGGGCAGACAATGAGCAGTTCTTC
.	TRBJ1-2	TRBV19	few	CASKGYGYTF	TGTGCCAGTAAGGGCTATGGCTACACCTTC
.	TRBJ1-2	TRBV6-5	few	CASSYDIYGCTF	TGTGCCAGCAGTTACGACATCTATGGCTGCACCTTC
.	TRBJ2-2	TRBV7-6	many	CASRDNTGELFF	TGTGCCAGCAGAGACAACACCGGGGAGCTGTTTTTT
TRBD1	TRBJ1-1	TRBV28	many	CASSLPNRGGTEAFF	TGTGCCAGCAGTTTACCCAACAGGGGAGGCACTGAAGCTTTCTTT
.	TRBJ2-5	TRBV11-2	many	CASSPILGQQETQYF	TGTGCCAGCAGCCCAATATTGGGGCAGCAAGAGACCCAGTACTTC
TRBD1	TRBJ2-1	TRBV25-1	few	CASSDLDRGYQFF	TGTGCCAGCAGTGACTTGGACAGGGGGTATCAGTTCTTC
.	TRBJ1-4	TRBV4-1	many	CASSPTDGNEKLFF	TGCGCCAGCAGCCCCACGGACGGGAATGAAAAACTGTTTTTT
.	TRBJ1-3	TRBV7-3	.	CASSSTGSRNTIYF	TGTGCCAGCAGCTCCACAGGGTCTAGAAACACCATATATTTT
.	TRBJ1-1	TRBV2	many	CASSEDRRDTEAFF	TGTGCCAGCAGTGAAGACCGCAGGGACACTGAAGCTTTCTTT
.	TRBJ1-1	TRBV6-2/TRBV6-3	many	CASRRQVNTEAFF	TGTGCCAGCAGGAGACAGGTGAACACTGAAGCTTTCTTT
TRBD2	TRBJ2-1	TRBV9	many	CASSALAGVAGEQFF	TGTGCCAGCAGCGCCCTAGCGGGAGTTGCCGGTGAGCAGTTCTTC
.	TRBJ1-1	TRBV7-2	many	CASKGAMNTEAFF	TGTGCCAGCAAGGGCGCCATGAACACTGAAGCTTTCTTT
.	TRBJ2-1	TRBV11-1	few	CASSPGGGWGGSYNEQFF	TGTGCCAGCAGCCCCGGGGGCGGGTGGGGTGGCTCCTACAATGAGCAGTTCTTC
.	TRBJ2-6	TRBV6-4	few	CASSDSSPGLGGWSNVLTF	TGTGCCAGCAGTGACTCTTCGCCAGGGCTGGGTGGTTGGTCCAACGTCCTGACTTTC
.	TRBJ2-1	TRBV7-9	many	CASSLPGSVWNEQFF	TGTGCCAGCAGCTTACCAGGGTCGGTCTGGAATGAGCAGTTCTTC
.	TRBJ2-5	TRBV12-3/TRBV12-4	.	CASSHAGETQYF	TGTGCCAGCAGTCACGCAGGGGAGACCCAGTACTTC
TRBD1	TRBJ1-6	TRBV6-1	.	CVSSRQGVNSPLHF	TGTGTCAGCAGCCGACAGGGGGTTAATTCACCCCTCCACTTT
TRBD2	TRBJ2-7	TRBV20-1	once	CSATSSLAGSYEQYF	TGCAGTGCCACTAGTTCCCTAGCGGGGTCGTACGAGCAGTACTTC
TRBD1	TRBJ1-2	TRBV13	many	CASSLATGPADYGYTF	TGTGCCAGCAGCTTAGCGACAGGGCCGGCCGACTATGGCTACACCTTC
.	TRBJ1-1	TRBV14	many	CASSPRVRVLAWVAEAFF	TGTGCCAGCAGCCCCCGGGTAAGGGTTCTTGCTTGGGTGGCTGAAGCTTTCTTT
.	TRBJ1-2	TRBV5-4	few	CASSSKIRTENYGYTF	TGTGCCAGCAGCTCCAAAATACGGACCGAGAACTATGGCTACACCTTC
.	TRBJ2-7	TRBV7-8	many	CASSLGGGRFNEQYF	TGTGCCAGCAGCTTAGGGGGTGGGAGGTTCAACGAGCAGTACTTC
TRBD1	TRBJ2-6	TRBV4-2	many	CASSLMTGGLSGANVLTF	TGTGCCAGCAGCCTTATGACAGGGGGCCTCTCTGGGGCCAACGTCCTGACTTTC
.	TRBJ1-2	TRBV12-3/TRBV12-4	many	CASSSRSGYTF	TGTGCCAGCTCTAGTCGTAGCGGCTACACCTTC
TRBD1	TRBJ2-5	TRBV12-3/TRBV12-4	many	CASSPTKTGLQETQYF	TGTGCCAGCAGCCCTACTAAGACAGGGTTGCAAGAGACCCAGTACTTC
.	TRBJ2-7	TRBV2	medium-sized	CASSGREQYF	TGTGCCAGCAGTGGACGCGAGCAGTACTTC
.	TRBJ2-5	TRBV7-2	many	CASSLVGDGGETQYF	TGTGCCAGCAGCTTAGTAGGGGACGGAGGGGAGACCCAGTACTTC
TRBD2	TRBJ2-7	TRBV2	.	CASSVTSGMLGADQYF	TGTGCCAGCAGTGTGACTAGCGGGATGTTAGGTGCCGATCAGTACTTC
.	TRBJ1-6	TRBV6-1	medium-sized	CASSESGVGQAKYSPLHF	TGTGCCAGCAGTGAAAGCGGGGTCGGGCAGGCCAAATATTCACCCCTCCACTTT
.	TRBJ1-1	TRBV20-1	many	CSAHRSTEAFF	TGCAGTGCGCACAGGAGTACTGAAGCTTTCTTT
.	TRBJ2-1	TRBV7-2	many	CASKARGYNEQFF	TGTGCCAGCAAAGCTAGAGGATACAATGAGCAGTTCTTC
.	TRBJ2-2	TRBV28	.	CAGGRSNTGELFF	TGTGCCGGGGGGAGATCGAACACCGGGGAGCTGTTTTTT
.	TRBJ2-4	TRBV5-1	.	CASSSADSQRIQYF	TGCGCCAGCAGCTCGGCGGACAGCCAACGCATTCAGTACTTC
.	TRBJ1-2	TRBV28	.	CASSVGLGGYTF	TGCGCCAGCAGTGTGGGGCTTGGTGGATACACCTTC
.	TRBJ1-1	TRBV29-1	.	CSVGRTVNTEAFF	TGCAGCGTTGGACGGACGGTTAACACTGAAGCTTTCTTT
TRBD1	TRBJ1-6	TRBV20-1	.	CSAYDLDRSNSPLHF	TGCAGTGCTTATGACTTGGACAGGTCCAATTCACCCCTCCACTTT
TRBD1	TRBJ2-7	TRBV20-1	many	CSARATGGGGEQYF	TGCAGTGCTAGGGCAACAGGGGGCGGCGGCGAGCAGTACTTC
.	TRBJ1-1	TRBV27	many	CASSFSRGTEAFF	TGTGCCAGCAGTTTCTCTAGGGGCACTGAAGCTTTCTTT
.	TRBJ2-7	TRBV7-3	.	CASSSHGSSDEQYF	TGTGCCAGCAGCTCTCACGGGAGCTCAGATGAGCAGTACTTC
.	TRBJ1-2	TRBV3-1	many	CASNPGATNYGYTF	TGTGCCAGCAACCCAGGGGCTACTAACTATGGCTACACCTTC
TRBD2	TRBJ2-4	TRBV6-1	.	CASRPGLAGRVTAKNIQYF	TGTGCCAGCAGACCGGGACTAGCGGGAAGGGTGACGGCCAAAAACATTCAGTACTTC
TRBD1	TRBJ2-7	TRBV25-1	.	CASSPPGQDSYEQYF	TGTGCCAGTAGTCCACCGGGACAGGACTCCTACGAACAGTACTTC
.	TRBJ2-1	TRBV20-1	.	CSAESTTPFLDEQFF	TGCAGTGCCGAGTCGACTACGCCTTTTCTGGATGAGCAGTTCTTC
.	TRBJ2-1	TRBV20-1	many	CSARAPALDYNEQFF	TGCAGTGCTAGAGCCCCAGCGCTCGATTACAATGAGCAGTTCTTC